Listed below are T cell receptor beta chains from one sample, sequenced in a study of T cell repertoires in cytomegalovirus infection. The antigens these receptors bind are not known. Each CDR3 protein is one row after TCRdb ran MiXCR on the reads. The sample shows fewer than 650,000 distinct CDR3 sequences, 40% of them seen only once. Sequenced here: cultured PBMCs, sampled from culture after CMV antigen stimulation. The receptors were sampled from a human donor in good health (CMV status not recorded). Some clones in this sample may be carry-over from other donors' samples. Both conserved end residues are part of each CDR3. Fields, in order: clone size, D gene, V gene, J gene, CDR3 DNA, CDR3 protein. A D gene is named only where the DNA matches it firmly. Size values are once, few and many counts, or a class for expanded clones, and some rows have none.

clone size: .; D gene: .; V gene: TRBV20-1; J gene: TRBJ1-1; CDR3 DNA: TGCAGTGCTAGGCGGGGGGCGGGCACTGAAGCTTTCTTT; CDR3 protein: CSARRGAGTEAFF
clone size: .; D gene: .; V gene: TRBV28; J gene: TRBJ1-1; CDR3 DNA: TGTGCCAGCATTAGTGGGGGAGTCAGTGAAGCTTTCTTT; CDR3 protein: CASISGGVSEAFF
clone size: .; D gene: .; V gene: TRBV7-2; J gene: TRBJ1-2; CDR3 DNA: TGTGCCAGCAGCTTACAGGTTGGGGTCAACTATGGCTACACCTTC; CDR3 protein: CASSLQVGVNYGYTF
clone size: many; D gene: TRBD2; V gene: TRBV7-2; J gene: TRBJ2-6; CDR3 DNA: TGTGCCAGCCAGCAGCGGGGGGGAGCAACTGGGGCCAACGTCCTGACTTTC; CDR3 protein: CASQQRGGATGANVLTF
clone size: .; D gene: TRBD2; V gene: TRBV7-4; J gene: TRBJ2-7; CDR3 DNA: TGTGCCAGCAGCCCCGGGACTATCAACTCCTACGAGCAGTACTTC; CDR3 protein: CASSPGTINSYEQYF
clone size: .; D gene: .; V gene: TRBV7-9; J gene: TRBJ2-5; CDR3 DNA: TGTGCCAGCAGCTTGGTAATGGGGACCCAGTACTTC; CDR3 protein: CASSLVMGTQYF
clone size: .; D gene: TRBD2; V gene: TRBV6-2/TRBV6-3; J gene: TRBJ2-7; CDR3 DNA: TGTGCCAGCAGTATAGCGGGTCGGTCCTACGAGCAGTACTTC; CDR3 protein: CASSIAGRSYEQYF
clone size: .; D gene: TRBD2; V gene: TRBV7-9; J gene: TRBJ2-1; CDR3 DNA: TGTGCCAGCAGCCCTAGCGTGACTAGCGGATACAATGAGCAGTTCTTC; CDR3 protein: CASSPSVTSGYNEQFF
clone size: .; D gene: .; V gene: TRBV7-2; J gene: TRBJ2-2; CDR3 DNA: TGTGCCAGCAACCCCGAGCAGGGGAGCACCGGGGAGCTGTTTTTT; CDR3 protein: CASNPEQGSTGELFF
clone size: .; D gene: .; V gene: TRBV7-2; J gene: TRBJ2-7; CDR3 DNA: TGTGCCAGCAGCGCGAGGGCGCATTACGAGCAGTACTTC; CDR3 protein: CASSARAHYEQYF
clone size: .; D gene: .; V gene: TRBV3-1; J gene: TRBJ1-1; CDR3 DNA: TGTGCCAGCGGAGGGGGGGCAGGCACTGAAGCTTTCTTT; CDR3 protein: CASGGGAGTEAFF
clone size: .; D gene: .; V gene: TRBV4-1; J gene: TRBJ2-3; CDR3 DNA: TGCGCCAGCAGCCAACTAGACGATGATACGCAGTATTTT; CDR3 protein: CASSQLDDDTQYF
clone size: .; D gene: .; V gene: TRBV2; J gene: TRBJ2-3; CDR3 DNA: TGTGCCAGCACCGATCTCACAGATACGCAGTATTTT; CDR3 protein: CASTDLTDTQYF
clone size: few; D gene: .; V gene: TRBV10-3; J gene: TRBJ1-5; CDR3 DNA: TGTGCCATCAAGGGTGCAGGGGGCAATCAGCCCCAGCATTTT; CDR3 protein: CAIKGAGGNQPQHF
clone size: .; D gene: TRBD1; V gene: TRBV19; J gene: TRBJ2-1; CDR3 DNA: TGTGCCAGTAGTATCAGCCGACAGGGTCTAGGCGAGCAGTTCTTC; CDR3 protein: CASSISRQGLGEQFF
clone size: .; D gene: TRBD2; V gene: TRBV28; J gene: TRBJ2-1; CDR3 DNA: TGTGCCAGCATCCTGGGTAGCGGGGGGCAGCAGTTCTTC; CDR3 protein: CASILGSGGQQFF
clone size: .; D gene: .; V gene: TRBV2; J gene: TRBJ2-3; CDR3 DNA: TGTGCCAGCGGGATGACAGATACGCAGTATTTT; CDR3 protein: CASGMTDTQYF
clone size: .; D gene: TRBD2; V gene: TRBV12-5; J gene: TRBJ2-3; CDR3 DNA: TGTGCTAGTGCCCTGACTAGCGGATCCACAGATACGCAGTATTTT; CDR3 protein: CASALTSGSTDTQYF
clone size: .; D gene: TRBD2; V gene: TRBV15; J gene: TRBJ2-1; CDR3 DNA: TGTGCCACCAGCAGAGATCGAGCGGGAGGCCGTGAGCAGTTCTTC; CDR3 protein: CATSRDRAGGREQFF
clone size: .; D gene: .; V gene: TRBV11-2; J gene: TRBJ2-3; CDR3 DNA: TGTGCCAGCAGCCTAAAAATCCCCACAGATACGCAGTATTTT; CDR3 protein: CASSLKIPTDTQYF
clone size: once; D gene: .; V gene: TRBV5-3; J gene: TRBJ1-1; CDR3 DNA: TGTGCCAGCAGCTTCGGGACCTCTCAGAACACTGAAGCTTTCTTT; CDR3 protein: CASSFGTSQNTEAFF
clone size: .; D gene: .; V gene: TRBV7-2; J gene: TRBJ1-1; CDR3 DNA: TGTGCCAACCGACCCCGGGGAGGCAACATGAACACTGAAGCTTTCTTT; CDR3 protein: CANRPRGGNMNTEAFF
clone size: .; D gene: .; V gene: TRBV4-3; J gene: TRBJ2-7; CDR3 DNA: TGCGCCAGCAGCCAAGATACGGGGCCCCTCTACGAGCAGTACTTC; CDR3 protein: CASSQDTGPLYEQYF
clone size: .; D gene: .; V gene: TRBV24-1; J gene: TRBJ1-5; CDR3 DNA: TGTGCCACCAGTGCTGATGGGAGGTCCCAGCATTTT; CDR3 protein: CATSADGRSQHF
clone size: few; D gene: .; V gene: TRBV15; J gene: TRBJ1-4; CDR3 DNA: TGTGCCACCAGCAGTGTTGGTGAAAAACTGTTTTTT; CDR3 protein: CATSSVGEKLFF
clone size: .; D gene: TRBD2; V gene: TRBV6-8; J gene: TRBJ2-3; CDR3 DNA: TGTGCCAGCAGAATAGCGGGAGGGGGGGATACGCAGTATTTT; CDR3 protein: CASRIAGGGDTQYF
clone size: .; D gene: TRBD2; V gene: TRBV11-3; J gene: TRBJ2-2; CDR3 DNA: TGTGCCAGCAGCCCGTCTAGCGGCGCGAACACCGGGGAGCTGTTTTTT; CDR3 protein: CASSPSSGANTGELFF
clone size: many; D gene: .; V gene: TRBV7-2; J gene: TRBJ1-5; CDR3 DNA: TGTGCCAGCAGCTTAGCCCCTCGGAGCAGGGCGGATCAGCCCCAGCATTTT; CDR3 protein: CASSLAPRSRADQPQHF
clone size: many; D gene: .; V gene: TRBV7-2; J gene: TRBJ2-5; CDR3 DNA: TGTGCCAGCAGCCTCCTGAGAGAAGAGACCCAGTACTTC; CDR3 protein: CASSLLREETQYF
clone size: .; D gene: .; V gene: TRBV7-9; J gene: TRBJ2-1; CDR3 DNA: TGTGCCAGCAGCTTACGGCAGGGGAATGAGCAGTTCTTC; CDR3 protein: CASSLRQGNEQFF
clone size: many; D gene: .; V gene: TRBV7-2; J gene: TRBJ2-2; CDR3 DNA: TGTGCCAGCAGCTGGCGGGCCGGGGAGCTGTTTTTT; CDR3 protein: CASSWRAGELFF
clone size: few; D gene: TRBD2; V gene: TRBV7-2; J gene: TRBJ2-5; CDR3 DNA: TGTGCCAGCAGCTCGGGGGGTAGGGGCGTGACCCAGTACTTC; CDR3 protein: CASSSGGRGVTQYF
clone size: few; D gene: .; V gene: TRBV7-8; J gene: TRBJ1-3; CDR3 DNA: TGTGCCAGCAGCCGCTCTCTCTCTGGAAACACCATATATTTT; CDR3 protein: CASSRSLSGNTIYF
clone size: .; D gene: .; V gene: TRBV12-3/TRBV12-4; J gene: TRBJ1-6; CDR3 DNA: TGTGCCAGCAGTTTAGGGACAGCCGTTTCACCCCTCCACTTT; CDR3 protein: CASSLGTAVSPLHF
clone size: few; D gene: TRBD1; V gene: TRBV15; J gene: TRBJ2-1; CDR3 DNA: TGTGCCACCAGCAGAGACCCGACAGGGTCCTACAATGAGCAGTTCTTC; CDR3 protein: CATSRDPTGSYNEQFF
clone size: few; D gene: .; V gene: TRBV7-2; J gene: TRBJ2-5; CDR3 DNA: TGTGCCAGCAGCCCGTCTCGGCTGGGTGAGACCCAGTACTTC; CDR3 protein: CASSPSRLGETQYF
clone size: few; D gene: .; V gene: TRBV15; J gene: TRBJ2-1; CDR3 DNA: TGTGCCACCAGCAGAGAAGACAATGAGCAGTTCTTC; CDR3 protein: CATSREDNEQFF
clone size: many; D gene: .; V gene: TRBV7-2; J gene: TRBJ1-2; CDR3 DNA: TGTGCCAGCAGCCCAGGGTGGGTTCGGGGTGGCGGCTACACCTTC; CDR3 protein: CASSPGWVRGGGYTF
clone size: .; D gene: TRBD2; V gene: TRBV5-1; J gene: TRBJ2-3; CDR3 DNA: TGCGCCAGCAGCTCCGGAACTAGCGGGAGCGGGACAGATACGCAGTATTTT; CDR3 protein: CASSSGTSGSGTDTQYF
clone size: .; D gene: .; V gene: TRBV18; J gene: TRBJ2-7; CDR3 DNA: TGTGCCAGCTCAACCGAAGCAGGTGGCTCCGAGCAGTACTTC; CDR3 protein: CASSTEAGGSEQYF
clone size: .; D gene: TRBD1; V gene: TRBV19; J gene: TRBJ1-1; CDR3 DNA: TGTGCCAGTAGTATAGGACAGGGGGCGAGGGCTTTCTTT; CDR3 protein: CASSIGQGARAFF
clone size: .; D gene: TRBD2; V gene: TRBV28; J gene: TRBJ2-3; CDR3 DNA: TGTGCCAGCAGTCTCAGGCGAGATAGCGGGGGGAGCACAGATACGCAGTATTTT; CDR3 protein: CASSLRRDSGGSTDTQYF
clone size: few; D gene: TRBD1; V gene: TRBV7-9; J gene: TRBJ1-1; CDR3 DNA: TGTGCCAGCAGCTCGATCCCGGGACAGGGTGCGAGGACTGAAGCTTTCTTT; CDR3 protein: CASSSIPGQGARTEAFF
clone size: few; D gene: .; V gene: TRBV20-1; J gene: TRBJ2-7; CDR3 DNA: TGCAGTGCTAGAGATCCTGGATACGAGCAGTACTTC; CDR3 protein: CSARDPGYEQYF
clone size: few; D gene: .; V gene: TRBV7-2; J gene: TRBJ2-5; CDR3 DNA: TGTGCCAGCAGCTTAGCGCAACCCCGGGGGACCCAGTACTTC; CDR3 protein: CASSLAQPRGTQYF
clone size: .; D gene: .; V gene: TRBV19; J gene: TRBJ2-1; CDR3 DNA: TGTGCCACCAGGCTGGGCAGGGCACACTTCAATGAGCAGTTCTTC; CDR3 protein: CATRLGRAHFNEQFF
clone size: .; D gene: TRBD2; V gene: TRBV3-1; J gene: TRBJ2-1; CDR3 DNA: TGTGCCAGCAGCCAAGATCAGGGACTAGCGGGCCTTTCGGACCAGTTCTTC; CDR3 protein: CASSQDQGLAGLSDQFF
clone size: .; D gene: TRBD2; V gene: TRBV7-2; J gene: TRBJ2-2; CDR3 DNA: TGTGCCAGTAGGCGGGAGGTAACCGGGGAGCTGTTTTTT; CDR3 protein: CASRREVTGELFF
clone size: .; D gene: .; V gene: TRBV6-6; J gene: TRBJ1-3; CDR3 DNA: TGTGCCAGCAGGAGCCTCGGGGGTGGAAACACCATATATTTT; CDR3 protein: CASRSLGGGNTIYF
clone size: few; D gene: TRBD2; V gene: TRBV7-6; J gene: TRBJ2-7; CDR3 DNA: TGTGCCAGCAGCTGGGGGGGAACTAGCGGGGGGCCGGAACAGTACTTC; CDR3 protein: CASSWGGTSGGPEQYF
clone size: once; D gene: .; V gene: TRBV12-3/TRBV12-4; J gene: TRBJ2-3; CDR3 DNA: TGTGCCAGCAGACGGACCTATACGCAGTATTTT; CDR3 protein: CASRRTYTQYF
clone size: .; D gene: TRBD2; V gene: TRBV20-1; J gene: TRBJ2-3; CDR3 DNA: TGCAGTGCTAGAGAGATAGCGGGGAGCACAGATACGCAGTATTTT; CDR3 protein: CSAREIAGSTDTQYF
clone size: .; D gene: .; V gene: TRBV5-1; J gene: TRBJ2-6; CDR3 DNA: TGCGCCAGCAGCTTGGGGTTCCAGGTCGCTGGGGCCAACGTCCTGACTTTC; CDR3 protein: CASSLGFQVAGANVLTF
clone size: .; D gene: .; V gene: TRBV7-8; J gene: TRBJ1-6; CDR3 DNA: TGTGCCAGCAGCTTAAAGGTTTCTACTGGGGGATCACCCCTCCACTTT; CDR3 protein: CASSLKVSTGGSPLHF
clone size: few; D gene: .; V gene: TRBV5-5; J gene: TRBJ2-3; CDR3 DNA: TGTGCCAGCAGCTTCTTCTCGGGAACAGATACGCAGTATTTT; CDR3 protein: CASSFFSGTDTQYF
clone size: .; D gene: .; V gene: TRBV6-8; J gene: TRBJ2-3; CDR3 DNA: TGTGCCAGCAGTTACGTGGCAGCGGCCCCTTTAATCCAAGATACGCAGTATTTT; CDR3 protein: CASSYVAAAPLIQDTQYF
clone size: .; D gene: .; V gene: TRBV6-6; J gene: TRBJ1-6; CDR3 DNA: TGTGCCAGCAGTTACTCGCCCGGGACACCATGGGATTCACCCCTCCACTTT; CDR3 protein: CASSYSPGTPWDSPLHF
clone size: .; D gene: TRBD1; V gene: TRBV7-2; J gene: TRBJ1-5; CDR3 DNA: TGTGCCAGCAGCTTACTAGGACAGGGGATTCAGCCCCAGCATTTT; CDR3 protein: CASSLLGQGIQPQHF